These 15 T cell receptor beta chains were all obtained from the same sample, sequenced in a study of monozygotic twins with inflammatory bowel disease. TCRdb reprocessed the 5' RACE reads and stores each CDR3 protein as one record, lacking DNA. In total, the table holds hundreds of thousands of distinct CDR3 sequences. Source material: blood. These receptors were taken from a human donor with ulcerative colitis or Crohn's disease, or a healthy co-twin of an affected twin (not recorded which).

The J gene is TRBJ2-1, the V gene TRBV19; TCRdb names TRBD2, which stays unverified in the absence of DNA. CDR1 is LNHDA, CDR2 SQIVND, per germline (reference sequence). The CDR3 has 15 amino acids. CDR3 amino acids: CATSLAGVVEHKQFF.

This chain joins TRBV29-1 and TRBJ1-2; no DNA is available, so the TRBD1 call from TCRdb remains unchecked. The CDR3 is 15 amino acids. CDR1 and CDR2 from the germline V gene are SQVTM and ANQGSEA. The CDR3 is CSVDSRDRGYNGYTF.

J is TRBJ2-1 and V is TRBV27; TCRdb designates TRBD1, a call that cannot be tested without DNA. This CDR3 region has 15 residues. Germline loops: CDR1 MNHEY, CDR2 SMNVEV (reference sequence). This CDR3 is CASSLAGQVYNEQFF.

The chain uses TRBV15 and TRBJ2-3; absent DNA, TCRdb's TRBD1 call cannot be checked. Germline CDR1 reads LNHNV; CDR2 reads YYDKDF (reference sequence). The CDR3 loop spans 16 amino acids. The CDR3 loop reads CATSTRLGAGTDTQYF.

This chain links TRBV6-5 with TRBJ1-3; the D call from TCRdb, TRBD1, cannot be confirmed without DNA. The CDR3 is made up of 17 amino acids. Germline values: CDR1 MNHEY, CDR2 SVGAGI. CDR3: CASSYLSGRLVGNTIYF.

The rearrangement uses TRBV7-2 and TRBJ2-2; TCRdb's assignment of TRBD1 cannot be checked, as there is no DNA. The V gene's germline CDR1 is SGHTA and CDR2 FQGNSA. The length of the CDR3 is 15 residues. CDR3 protein: CASSSQGAVVSELFF.

This chain joins TRBV7-2 and TRBJ1-6. Germline CDR1 reads SGHTA; CDR2 reads FQGNSA. The CDR3 totals 15 residues. The CDR3 loop reads CASSVRGGEGSPLHF. Based on the CDR3 plus reference TRBV7-2 and TRBJ1-6, the full variable domain is GAGVSQSPSNKVTEKGKDVELRCDPISGHTALYWYRQSLGQGLEFLIYFQGNSAPDKSGLPSDRFSAERTGGSVSTLTIQRTQQEDSAVYLCASSVRGGEGSPLHFGNGTRLTVT.

The V and J genes are TRBV19 and TRBJ2-2. Germline CDR1 is LNHDA and CDR2 is SQIVND (reference sequence). This CDR3 has 16 residues. The CDR3 loop is CASSIGRVGNTGELFF.

The chain couples TRBV12-3 or TRBV12-4 to TRBJ1-6; as DNA is missing, the TRBD1 call by TCRdb cannot be tested. The CDR3 runs 13 residues. CDR3 residues: CASRTADNSPLHF.

This chain links TRBV11-3 with TRBJ2-4; TCRdb gives TRBD2 as the D gene, but with no DNA this cannot be confirmed. Germline assignment: CDR1 SGHNT and CDR2 YENEEA. This CDR3 contains 14 residues. CDR3 in amino acids: CASSPGGSKNIQYF.

The chain combines TRBV6-4 with TRBJ2-5; without DNA, the TCRdb call of TRBD1 cannot be checked. The germline CDR1 and CDR2 sequences are MRHNA and SNTAGT. The CDR3 has 13 residues. The CDR3 loop is CASNLDRQETQYF.

The chain couples TRBV3-1 to TRBJ2-3; TCRdb picks TRBD2, but there is no DNA to check that call. The germline CDR1 and CDR2 sequences are LGHDT and YNNKEL (reference sequence). There are 17 residues in the CDR3. CDR3 region: CASSQSPSGGAGDTQYF.

The chain uses TRBV28 and TRBJ1-5. The CDR3 spans 14 residues. Looked up from germline, CDR1 is MDHEN and CDR2 is SYDVKM. The CDR3 loop is CASSSSLGNQPQHF.

CDR3 sequence reads: CASSITSENYGYTF. V and J are TRBV19 and TRBJ1-2. Germline V gene sequence: CDR1 LNHDA, CDR2 SQIVND (reference sequence). The CDR3 extends over 14 amino acids. The full variable domain, with the rest looked up from reference TRBV19 and TRBJ1-2, is DGGITQSPKYLFRKEGQNVTLSCEQNLNHDAMYWYRQDPGQGLRLIYYSQIVNDFQKGDIAEGYSVSREKKESFPLTVTSAQKNPTAFYLCASSITSENYGYTFGSGTRLTVV.

V gene TRBV12-3 or TRBV12-4 combines with J gene TRBJ2-1; TCRdb returns TRBD1, unconfirmable since there is no DNA. This CDR3 comprises 15 residues. The CDR3 protein is CASSSYRGLRNEQFF.